Listed below are T cell receptor beta chains from one sample, sequenced in a study of blood T cells in healthy people across ages. TCRdb recomputed calls from the 5' RACE reads with MiXCR, one row per CDR3 protein. The sample comprises fewer than 1 million distinct CDR3 sequences, about 42% of which are singletons, and approximately 19% rests with the top ten. The sample was blood. All receptors come from a man between 60 and 75 years old in good health. Each CDR3 is given with its conserved first and last residue. Fields, in order: D gene, V gene, J gene, clone size, CDR3 length, CDR3 DNA, CDR3 protein. A D gene is named only where the DNA matches it firmly. Clone size appears in some rows only: once, few, many, or a class for an expanded clone.

>TRBD2|TRBV11-2|TRBJ2-1|.|21
TGTGCCAGCAGCCCCACAATAGGACTAGCGGGGGCCGCGAGCTCCTACAATGAGCAGTTCTTC
CASSPTIGLAGAASSYNEQFF
>.|TRBV18|TRBJ2-3|few|13
TGTGCCAGCAGCCCTACGGGAGCAGATACGCAGTATTTT
CASSPTGADTQYF
>.|TRBV5-1|TRBJ2-1|.|17
TGCGCCAGCAGCTTACTTCAGGTTGGACAGTCCGGAAATGAGCAGTTCTTC
CASSLLQVGQSGNEQFF
>.|TRBV12-3/TRBV12-4|TRBJ1-5|.|14
TGTGCCAGCAGTGTAGTCGGGGGGAGTCAGCCCCAGCATTTT
CASSVVGGSQPQHF
>TRBD1|TRBV12-3/TRBV12-4|TRBJ2-5|.|16
TGTGCCAGCAGTTTAAGTCGTGGACAGGGTCAAGAGACCCAGTACTTC
CASSLSRGQGQETQYF
>.|TRBV7-9|TRBJ2-2|.|15
TGTGCCAGCAGCTTAACCCGGGACTGGACCGGGGAGCTGTTTTTT
CASSLTRDWTGELFF
>.|TRBV5-6|TRBJ2-4|.|12
TGTGCCAGCAGCTTTTTAGCCCAGCAGTGGTACTTC
CASSFLAQQWYF
>.|TRBV30|TRBJ1-1|few|14
TGTGCCTGGAGTGGAGGGCAACAGGGTCCTGAAGCTTTCTTT
CAWSGGQQGPEAFF
>.|TRBV29-1|TRBJ2-5|.|14
TGCAGCGTGGAGGGCACAGGGGCATCGGAGACCCAGTACTTC
CSVEGTGASETQYF
>.|TRBV4-1|TRBJ2-1|.|12
TGCGCCAGCAGCCTTCAACTAGGTGAGCAGTTCTTC
CASSLQLGEQFF
>TRBD1|TRBV13|TRBJ2-7|.|14
TGTGCCAGCAGTACCGGGACAGACCCCTACGAGCAGTACTTC
CASSTGTDPYEQYF
>.|TRBV5-1|TRBJ2-7|.|16
TGCGCCAGCAGCAAATCTAGAGAAGGGATGTCCTACGAGCAGTACTTC
CASSKSREGMSYEQYF
>TRBD1|TRBV5-1|TRBJ1-2|.|16
TGCGCCAGCAGCTCCGGACAGGGGGCGTCGAACTATGGCTACACCTTC
CASSSGQGASNYGYTF
>TRBD2|TRBV3-1|TRBJ2-2|.|15
TGTGCCAGCAGCCCGGGGGGGTACAACACCGGGGAGCTGTTTTTT
CASSPGGYNTGELFF
>TRBD1|TRBV7-6|TRBJ2-1|.|17
TGTGCCAGCAGCTTCGACGACTCGGGACAGGCATTCAATGAGCAGTTCTTC
CASSFDDSGQAFNEQFF
>TRBD1|TRBV7-9|TRBJ2-4|.|12
TGTGCCAGCAGCTACGGGACAGATGGGCAGTACTTC
CASSYGTDGQYF
>TRBD1|TRBV15|TRBJ2-2|.|16
TGTGCCACCAGCAGGAACAGGGGGGCAAGCACCGGGGAGCTGTTTTTT
CATSRNRGASTGELFF
>TRBD1|TRBV7-8|TRBJ1-5|.|16
TGTGCCAGCAGCTACCGGTTGGGGACAGGGGATCAGCCCCAGCATTTT
CASSYRLGTGDQPQHF
>.|TRBV20-1|TRBJ2-7|few|11
TGCAGTGCTAGAGAGGACTACGAGCAGTACTTC
CSAREDYEQYF
>.|TRBV6-5|TRBJ2-6|few|15
TGTGCCAGCAGAGCGGACATTTCTGGGGCCAACGTCCTGACTTTC
CASRADISGANVLTF
>.|TRBV6-2/TRBV6-3|TRBJ2-7|.|14
TGTGCCAGCAGCACACCTAGTTCGGGGCATACTCAGTACTTC
CASSTPSSGHTQYF
>.|TRBV20-1|TRBJ1-5|few|13
TGCAGTGTATCGGGGGACCTCAATCAGCCCCAGCATTTT
CSVSGDLNQPQHF
>.|TRBV5-1|TRBJ2-5|.|14
TGCGCCAGCAGCTCCGCGCAAGGGCCCGAGACCCAGTACTTC
CASSSAQGPETQYF
>TRBD1|TRBV12-3/TRBV12-4|TRBJ2-2|.|16
TGTGCCAGCAGTTTAATGTCCGGGACAGGGGCCTCGGCGGTGTTTTTT
CASSLMSGTGASAVFF
>.|TRBV27|TRBJ2-1|few|15
TGTGCCAGCAGTCCCCGACTAGACCCCTACAATGAGCAGTTCTTC
CASSPRLDPYNEQFF
>.|TRBV16|TRBJ2-7|.|12
TGTGCCAGCAGCCAACTGGGGTCGGAGCAGTACTTC
CASSQLGSEQYF
>.|TRBV5-1|TRBJ2-7|.|13
TGCGCCAGCAGCTTAGACAACTACAATGAGCAGTACTTC
CASSLDNYNEQYF
>TRBD1|TRBV5-1|TRBJ2-3|.|14
TGCGCCAGCAGCACCGGGACAGGGGAAGATACGCAGTATTTT
CASSTGTGEDTQYF
>.|TRBV10-3|TRBJ1-5|few|15
TGTGCCATCAGTGAGTCGTGGGATAGCAATCAGCCCCAGCATTTT
CAISESWDSNQPQHF
>.|TRBV20-1|TRBJ1-5|.|15
TGCAGTGCTAGAGACTGGCCAGGGAGGGCTCAGCCCCAGCATTTT
CSARDWPGRAQPQHF
>TRBD1|TRBV7-9|TRBJ2-1|few|16
TGTGCCAGCAGCTCTCCCCGGGACAGTACTACCAATGAGCAGTTCTTC
CASSSPRDSTTNEQFF
>.|TRBV18|TRBJ1-2|few|15
TGTGCCAGCTCATCAAAACCGGGCCCCTCGTCTGGCTACACCTTC
CASSSKPGPSSGYTF
>TRBD2|TRBV4-1|TRBJ2-5|.|14
TGCGCCAGCAGCCCCCCTACGGGGGGAGTGACCCAGTACTTC
CASSPPTGGVTQYF
>TRBD2|TRBV5-1|TRBJ2-7|few|16
TGCGCCAGCAGCACCGGACTAGCGGGGGTTAGTTACGAGCAGTACTTC
CASSTGLAGVSYEQYF
>.|TRBV20-1|TRBJ2-6|few|17
TGCAGTGCACCGAAAACTAGCTTTGGGGTTGGGGCCAACGTCCTGACTTTC
CSAPKTSFGVGANVLTF
>TRBD1|TRBV29-1|TRBJ2-1|many|13
TGCAGCGCCTCCGGCCGGGACAGGAATGAGCAGTTCTTC
CSASGRDRNEQFF
>TRBD2|TRBV13|TRBJ2-3|few|16
TGTGCCAGCAGCCATGCGACTAGCGTGAACACAGATACGCAGTATTTT
CASSHATSVNTDTQYF
>TRBD1|TRBV14|TRBJ1-6|.|16
TGTGCCAGCAGCCTAAACGACAGGGGGTATAATTCACCCCTCCACTTT
CASSLNDRGYNSPLHF
>.|TRBV29-1|TRBJ1-1|.|13
TGCAGCGTTGATGGGGGGGGGTGGACTGAAGCTTTCTTT
CSVDGGGWTEAFF
>TRBD2|TRBV15|TRBJ2-6|.|16
TGTGCCACCAGCAGTGGGAGGGGCTCTGGGGCCAACGTCCTGACTTTC
CATSSGRGSGANVLTF
>TRBD1|TRBV7-8|TRBJ2-5|.|14
TGTGCCAGCAGCTTGCTACAGGGGCCAGAGACCCAGTACTTC
CASSLLQGPETQYF
>.|TRBV6-2/TRBV6-3|TRBJ2-3|.|15
TGTGCCAGCAGTCGCCCGGGACGGGTGAGCGGTACGCAGTATTTT
CASSRPGRVSGTQYF
>TRBD1|TRBV10-3|TRBJ1-2|once|12
TGTGGCATCAGTGACAGGGACTATGGCTACACCTTC
CGISDRDYGYTF
>.|TRBV27|TRBJ1-5|.|13
TGTGCCAGCAGCTTTGGCGTAAATCAGCCCCAGCATTTT
CASSFGVNQPQHF
>.|TRBV15|TRBJ2-1|.|13
TGTGCCACCAGCAGAGACAGGGTCAATGAGCAGTTCTTC
CATSRDRVNEQFF
>TRBD1|TRBV10-3|TRBJ2-3|few|16
TGTGCCATCAGTGACAGAGGGGGCAGGTTCCCAGATACGCAGTATTTT
CAISDRGGRFPDTQYF
>.|TRBV12-3/TRBV12-4|TRBJ2-1|few|14
TGTGCCAGCAGTTATTCGGGGCTCCCTGATGAGCAGTTCTTC
CASSYSGLPDEQFF
>.|TRBV6-1|TRBJ2-1|.|12
TGTGCCAGCAGCCCTGGAGTTTTTGAGCAGTTCTTC
CASSPGVFEQFF
>.|TRBV25-1|TRBJ2-7|few|14
TGTGCCAGCAGTGAATATAGTGGGGTCTACGAGCAGTACTTC
CASSEYSGVYEQYF
>.|TRBV18|TRBJ2-2|.|14
TGTGCCAGTCAACCCGACCAGAACACCGGGGAGCTGTTTTTT
CASQPDQNTGELFF
>.|TRBV19|TRBJ1-2|few|13
TGTGCCAGTAGTATCGGCCGGATCTATGGCTACACCTTC
CASSIGRIYGYTF
>TRBD2|TRBV7-2|TRBJ2-7|once|19
TGTGCCAGCAGCTTAGGCGGTAGCGGGGGCCCCGAATTTACCTACGAGCAGTACTTC
CASSLGGSGGPEFTYEQYF
>.|TRBV6-1|TRBJ2-5|.|17
TGTGCCAGCAGAGGCCCGGATGGGGATAGAAACCAAGAGACCCAGTACTTC
CASRGPDGDRNQETQYF
>TRBD1|TRBV6-5|TRBJ2-1|.|15
TGTGCCAGCAGTGTATACCGGGACAGCTACAATGAGCAGTTCTTC
CASSVYRDSYNEQFF
>TRBD1|TRBV5-1|TRBJ1-1|.|16
TGCGCCAGCAGCTTGGTATCGACAGGGGTAAACACTGAAGCTTTCTTT
CASSLVSTGVNTEAFF
>.|TRBV20-1|TRBJ2-7|.|13
TGCAGGGCTAGATTTGGAATCACCTACGAGCAGTACTTC
CRARFGITYEQYF
>.|TRBV28|TRBJ2-5|.|12
TGTGCCAGCAGTTTAAAACCGGGGACCCAGTACTTC
CASSLKPGTQYF
>.|TRBV6-2/TRBV6-3|TRBJ1-2|.|12
TGTGCCAGCAGTGTCGACAGCTATGGCTACACCTTC
CASSVDSYGYTF
>.|TRBV11-3|TRBJ1-2|.|13
TGTGCCAGCAGCCAACAAGGGGAGTATGGCTACACCTTC
CASSQQGEYGYTF
>.|TRBV20-1|TRBJ2-7|.|14
TGCAGTGCTACACACGGACAGCGCTCCTACGAGCAGTACTTC
CSATHGQRSYEQYF